The 11 T cell receptor beta chains below come from one sample, sequenced in a study of blood T cells in healthy people across ages (dated by TCRdb to 2013 to 2016). Receptor libraries were prepared by 5' RACE. The reads were generated on an Illumina HiSeq 2500. A second roughly 7 to 11 cycle PCR used a sample-barcoded 5' primer and a J-beta primer mix. TCRdb redid the processing of the public reads, applying fastp at Q25 and MiXCR, and retained in-frame beta chains. Here each entry gathers all rows of one CDR3 protein and keeps the most common genes and DNA. The sample includes fewer than 950,000 distinct CDR3 sequences, with about 53% observed a single time. The leading ten clones occupy roughly two fifths of the sample. The sample comprised blood. These receptor sequences come from an elderly man in good health.

This rearrangement joins TRBV20-1 to TRBJ2-5; 11 positions agree with TRBD2. This CDR3 spans 13 amino acids. Germline-derived CDR1 and CDR2 are DFQATT and SNEGSKA (reference sequence). Trimming cost V 3 bases and J 6 bases; bases outside gene matches: 3. The CDR3 DNA sequence: TGCAGTGCTAGGGCTAGCGGGAGGCAGACCCAGTACTTC. This gives the protein CSARASGRQTQYF.

CDR3 region: CASSSGQNMNNSPLHF. The CDR3 nucleotides read TGTGCCAGCAGTTCCGGGCAGAACATGAATAATTCACCCCTCCACTTT. The chain recombines TRBV6-1 with TRBJ1-6; no clear D. The length of the CDR3 is 16 residues. Between the trimmed V and J ends, which lost 5 bases and 5 bases, there was a span of 16 bases. Germline assignment: CDR1 MNHNS and CDR2 SASEGT.

This clonotype has a handful of counts. The chain joins TRBV7-3 to TRBJ1-1, with D possibly TRBD1 on 5 matching bases. There are 15 residues in the CDR3. Germline V lookup: CDR1 SGHTA, CDR2 FQGTGA. V was shortened by 1 base and J by 4 bases, with 13 bases between the two germline ends. The CDR3 protein is CASSLNAGMGTEAFF. Here the CDR3 DNA reads TGTGCCAGCAGCTTAAACGCAGGGATGGGCACTGAAGCTTTCTTT.

This clonotype was recorded only once. The CDR3 DNA reads as TGTGCCACCAGCAAACTGATAACAGGGGCAACTAATGAAAAACTGTTTTTT. This translates into CATSKLITGATNEKLFF. V and J are TRBV15 and TRBJ1-4; 7 bases match TRBD1. Per germline, CDR1 LNHNV and CDR2 YYDKDF (reference sequence). With V trimmed by 4 bases and J by 0 bases, 8 bases remained unmatched. CDR3 length equals 17 residues.

V and J are TRBV12-3 or TRBV12-4 and TRBJ2-1; D could derive from TRBD1 or TRBD2 (6 bases each). CDR3 length equals 12 residues. Trimming shortened V by 4 bases and J by 13 bases, and 14 bases separated the two germline ends. In DNA form, the CDR3 reads TGTGCCAGCAGTTCCCGGAGGGGGTTTCAGTTCTTC. Its protein is CASSSRRGFQFF.

This clonotype was counted a single time. The V call is TRBV29-1, the J call TRBJ2-5; 12 bases align to TRBD2. The J call may be incorrect, as the DNA end agrees better with TRBJ2-4. This CDR3 is built from 13 residues. Germline values: CDR1 SQVTM, CDR2 ANQGSEA. CDR3 amino acids: CSVEGLAGAIQYF. The CDR3 DNA reads TGCAGCGTTGAAGGACTAGCGGGAGCCATTCAGTACTTC.

The V gene is TRBV9, the J gene TRBJ2-1; 8 bases are a match to TRBD1. Germline V gives CDR1 SGDLS, CDR2 YYNGEE. V dropped 4 bases and J dropped 1; count of bases not matched to a gene: 10. This CDR3 comprises 17 residues. This chain's CDR3 is CASSPFGQGASYNEQFF. DNA for the CDR3: TGTGCCAGCAGCCCTTTCGGGCAGGGGGCTTCCTACAATGAGCAGTTCTTC. Full variable domain (outside the CDR3, taken from reference TRBV9 and TRBJ2-1): DSGVTQTPKHLITATGQRVTLRCSPRSGDLSVYWYQQSLDQGLQFLIQYYNGEERAKGNILERFSAQQFPDLHSELNLSSLELGDSALYFCASSPFGQGASYNEQFFGPGTRLTVL.

The rearrangement uses TRBV15 and TRBJ2-1; perhaps D is TRBD1 or TRBD2 (5 bases each). Looked up from germline, CDR1 is LNHNV and CDR2 is YYDKDF (reference sequence). The CDR3 is 15 residues long. The V gene lost 0 bases and the J gene lost 6 bases, with 12 bases spanning the gap. The CDR3 is CATSREGTAFNEQFF. In nucleotides, the CDR3 is TGTGCCACCAGCAGAGAAGGGACCGCGTTCAATGAGCAGTTCTTC. The full variable domain, completed using reference TRBV15 and TRBJ2-1, is DAMVIQNPRYQVTQFGKPVTLSCSQTLNHNVMYWYQQKSSQAPKLLFHYYDKDFNNEADTPDNFQSRRPNTSFCFLDIRSPGLGDTAMYLCATSREGTAFNEQFFGPGTRLTVL.

This clonotype was detected once. The rearrangement links TRBV5-1 to TRBJ2-3, with D tentatively TRBD1 (5 bases). The CDR3 is 14 residues long. V gave up 8 bases and J gave up 1 base, with 14 bases separating them. Germline V CDR1 and CDR2: SGHRS, YFSETQ. In DNA form, the CDR3 reads TGCGCCAGTACTCAGGGCAAGGGCACAGATACGCAGTATTTT. It specifies CASTQGKGTDTQYF.

The chain couples TRBV28 to TRBJ1-6; the D gene is possibly TRBD1 (6 bases). Deletions cut 6 bases from V and 8 bases from J, with 14 bases between. In germline, CDR1 is MDHEN, CDR2 SYDVKM. This CDR3 is built from 14 residues. The CDR3 nucleotides are TGTGCCAGCAGCCCCGGACAGACATATTCACCCCTCCACTTT. Protein sequence: CASSPGQTYSPLHF.

The gene calls are TRBV5-1 and TRBJ2-1; possible D gene TRBD2, 5 bases. The length of the CDR3 is 14 residues. V was pared by 0 bases and J by 10 bases, with 14 bases between. Per the germline V gene, CDR1 is SGHRS and CDR2 is YFSETQ. This CDR3 reads CASSLDALGGEQFF. The CDR3 region has the DNA TGCGCCAGCAGCTTGGACGCCTTAGGAGGCGAGCAGTTCTTC.